This TCR beta chain was obtained from a study of T cells after yellow fever vaccination. TCRdb reprocessed the 5' RACE reads with MiXCR, giving one entry per CDR3 protein. Among fewer than 650,000 distinct CDR3 sequences listed, about a fifth were seen once. The V gene end was trimmed by 5 bases and the J gene end by 5 bases; junction bases not matched to a gene: 9. Per germline, CDR1 SGHTA and CDR2 FQGTGA. The CDR3 runs 16 residues. This clonotype appeared a few times. This specimen was PBMCs, taken 20 to 25 days after the first yellow fever vaccination. This clonotype was sampled from a man aged 18 to 29 who received the YFV17D yellow fever vaccine. V usage is TRBV7-3 and J usage is TRBJ2-3; 11 nucleotides agree with TRBD1. This CDR3 reads CASSPGQGARGDTQYF. CDR3 nucleotide sequence: TGTGCCAGCAGCCCCGGACAGGGGGCGAGGGGAGATACGCAGTATTTT. Full variable domain (remainder filled in from reference TRBV7-3 and TRBJ2-3): GAGVSQTPSNKVTEKGKYVELRCDPISGHTALYWYRQSLGQGPEFLIYFQGTGAADDSGLPNDRFFAVRPEGSVSTLKIQRTERGDSAVYLCASSPGQGARGDTQYFGPGTRLTVL.